This entry lists 24 T cell receptor beta chains sequenced from one sample in a study of T cells in Graves' hyperthyroidism and ophthalmopathy. Authors of the study amplified TCR beta CDR3 regions from RNA transcripts. The HTBI primer set drove a first-round RT-PCR of the TCR CDR3. TCRdb passed the multiplex PCR reads through MiXCR, listing each CDR3 protein once. The data show some 690,000 distinct CDR3 sequences, roughly 17% seen once. The sequencing sample was made of blood. The receptor source for this set is a man over 45 with Graves' hyperthyroidism.

This clonotype has a count of ten or more. This chain uses TRBV20-1 with TRBJ2-1; weak D call: TRBD2 (6 bases). CDR1 and CDR2 from the germline V gene are DFQATT and SNEGSKA (reference sequence). The CDR3 runs to 16 residues. V dropped 0 bases and J dropped 9 bases, with 21 bases sitting between them. Written as DNA, the CDR3 is TGCAGTGCTAGAGATCGTTTGGGGGGAGTGCTCGGTGAGCAGTTCTTC. This encodes CSARDRLGGVLGEQFF.

V usage is TRBV29-1 and J usage is TRBJ2-5, with D maybe TRBD1 (5 bases). CDR1 and CDR2 (germline): SQVTM, ANQGSEA. V was clipped by 1 base and J by 2 bases, with 8 bases between them. The CDR3 length is 13 residues. In nucleotides, the CDR3 is TGCAGCGTTGAAGGGACACCTCAAGAGACCCAGTACTTC. Residues: CSVEGTPQETQYF. The full variable domain, completed using reference TRBV29-1 and TRBJ2-5, is SAVISQKPSRDICQRGTSLTIQCQVDSQVTMMFWYRQQPGQSLTLIATANQGSEATYESGFVIDKFPISRPNLTFSTLTVSNMSPEDSSIYLCSVEGTPQETQYFGPGTRLLVL.

This clonotype was recorded many times. V is TRBV11-3 and J is TRBJ2-1, with D uncertain. The V gene's germline CDR1 is SGHNT and CDR2 YENEEA. The CDR3 runs 14 residues. The germline V and J ends were trimmed by 1 base and 8 bases, with 12 bases remaining between them. For the CDR3, the DNA is TGTGCCAGCAGCTTAGGACCGGAAAAGGATGAGCAGTTCTTC. Translated, it gives CASSLGPEKDEQFF.

This clonotype was observed many times. The chain links TRBV28 to TRBJ2-2; D possibly corresponds to TRBD1 (5 bases). Germline V gene lookup returns CDR1 MDHEN and CDR2 SYDVKM. Between the trimmed V and J ends, which lost 5 bases and 4 bases, there was a span of 17 bases. The CDR3 has 16 amino acids. The CDR3 is CASSPGHPTSTGELFF. The CDR3 DNA reads as TGTGCCAGCAGTCCCGGACACCCTACTTCCACCGGGGAGCTGTTTTTT.

The V gene is TRBV20-1, the J gene TRBJ2-3, with D perhaps matching TRBD2 (6 bases). The CDR3 is made up of 15 amino acids. The V end lost 6 bases, the J end lost 4 bases, and 20 bases lay between the germline ends. Per the germline V gene, CDR1 is DFQATT and CDR2 is SNEGSKA (reference sequence). The CDR3 spells CSATRDSSFPDTQYF. The CDR3 region has the DNA TGCAGTGCCACCAGGGACTCCTCTTTCCCAGATACGCAGTATTTT.

CDR3 nucleotides: TGTGCCAGCAGTTCGGGACAGGGTGAATTCCGGGAGCTGTTTTTT. Residues: CASSSGQGEFRELFF. J is TRBJ2-2 and V is TRBV28; TRBD1 matches at 9 bases. Germline V gives CDR1 MDHEN, CDR2 SYDVKM. The CDR3 totals 15 residues. Trimming cost V 4 bases and J 9 bases; bases outside gene matches: 9.

This clonotype was recorded many times. This chain links TRBV28 with TRBJ2-1; 10 bases are a match to TRBD2. The V gene end was trimmed by 3 bases and the J gene end by 5 bases; junction bases not matched to a gene: 4. CDR3 length equals 15 residues. The germline V gene has CDR1 MDHEN and CDR2 SYDVKM. The CDR3 nucleotides are TGTGCCAGCAGTTTCCAACTAGCGGGAAACAATGAGCAGTTCTTC. The encoded protein is CASSFQLAGNNEQFF. The whole variable domain, filled in from reference TRBV28 and TRBJ2-1, reads DVKVTQSSRYLVKRTGEKVFLECVQDMDHENMFWYRQDPGLGLRLIYFSYDVKMKEKGDIPEGYSVSREKKERFSLILESASTNQTSMYLCASSFQLAGNNEQFFGPGTRLTVL.

This clonotype was counted many times. This sequence joins TRBV7-2 and TRBJ2-5, with 15 bases that match TRBD2. Germline V gene sequence: CDR1 SGHTA, CDR2 FQGNSA. The CDR3 has 18 amino acids. After removal of 3 bases from V and 5 bases from J, the junction contained 10 bases not matched to a gene. This CDR3 reads CASSLVRTSGRVRETQYF. CDR3 nucleotides: TGTGCCAGCAGCTTGGTTAGGACTAGCGGGAGGGTGAGGGAGACCCAGTACTTC. Using reference TRBV7-2 and TRBJ2-5 for the parts outside the CDR3, the full variable domain is GAGVSQSPSNKVTEKGKDVELRCDPISGHTALYWYRQSLGQGLEFLIYFQGNSAPDKSGLPSDRFSAERTGGSVSTLTIQRTQQEDSAVYLCASSLVRTSGRVRETQYFGPGTRLLVL.

The chain employs TRBV6-1 and TRBJ1-2; D possibly corresponds to TRBD1 (5 bases). Between the trimmed V and J ends, which lost 7 bases and 6 bases, there was a span of 21 bases. CDR1 and CDR2 from the germline V gene are MNHNS and SASEGT. The CDR3 loop spans 15 amino acids. This CDR3 reads CASTSFTAGLDGYTF. The CDR3 DNA reads as TGTGCCAGCACCTCCTTTACAGCAGGGTTGGATGGCTACACCTTC.

Note on this clonotype: This may be a read error, as it is one base from a much larger clone. The V call is TRBV2, the J call TRBJ2-3; 7 positions agree with TRBD1. This CDR3 contains 18 residues. Germline V gene data show CDR1 as SNHLY and CDR2 as FYNNEI. The chain's CDR3 is CPSSPLRQGRSGTDTQYF. DNA of the CDR3: TGTCCCAGCAGTCCGTTGCGACAGGGCCGGAGTGGGACAGATACGCAGTATTTT.

The table lists this clonotype with a few counts. This sequence joins TRBV6-2 or TRBV6-3 and TRBJ2-1; D perhaps matches TRBD2 (5 bases). The germline gives CDR1 MNHEY, CDR2 SVGEGT. The CDR3 extends over 16 amino acids. V was trimmed by 6 bases and J by 5 bases, leaving 20 bases between them. This CDR3 reads CASSHHMLRVDNEQFF. CDR3 in DNA: TGTGCCAGCAGCCACCACATGCTGCGGGTTGACAATGAGCAGTTCTTC.

This clonotype showed up many times. This sequence joins TRBV20-1 and TRBJ1-6; D may be TRBD1 (6 bases). Between the trimmed V and J ends, which lost 2 bases and 4 bases, there was a span of 18 bases. Germline V gene lookup returns CDR1 DFQATT and CDR2 SNEGSKA (reference sequence). The CDR3 has 17 residues. CDR3 region: CSARLRGQGIYNSPLHF. The CDR3 nucleotides are TGCAGTGCTAGATTACGCGGCCAGGGGATTTATAATTCACCCCTCCACTTT.

The V gene is TRBV29-1, the J gene TRBJ2-5; weak D call: TRBD2 (6 bases). Trimming shortened V by 0 bases and J by 0 bases, and 11 bases separated the two germline ends. The V gene's germline CDR1 is SQVTM and CDR2 ANQGSEA. The CDR3 consists of 15 residues. The CDR3 nucleotides read TGCAGCGTTGAAGAGGGACTGGCGTACCAAGAGACCCAGTACTTC. Amino acid sequence: CSVEEGLAYQETQYF.

This clonotype showed up many times. The gene calls are TRBV2 and TRBJ2-2; 7 positions match TRBD1. Trimming at V came to 7 bases and at J to 7 bases, leaving 6 bases not matched to a gene. The CDR3 covers 13 residues. Germline values: CDR1 SNHLY, CDR2 FYNNEI. CDR3 sequence: CASTKTGVGELFF. The CDR3 DNA reads TGTGCCAGCACCAAAACAGGGGTCGGGGAGCTGTTTTTT.

Points on this clonotype: A clone one base away is much larger, so this may be a read error. The chain combines TRBV6-1 with TRBJ2-1; TRBD1 matches at 7 bases. After removal of 6 bases from V and 12 bases from J, the junction contained 14 bases not matched to a gene. Germline V gene sequence: CDR1 MNHNS, CDR2 SASEGT. The CDR3 is 14 residues long. The DNA of the CDR3 is TGTGCCAGCAGCCCTCGATTACAGGGGATGTGGCAGTTCTTC. It codes for CASSPRLQGMWQFF.

This chain uses TRBV7-9 with TRBJ2-7, with D unresolved. CDR1 is SEHNR, CDR2 FQNEAQ, per germline (reference sequence). Trimming left V 0 bases short and J 6 bases short, with 9 bases between. The CDR3 extends over 13 amino acids. Written as DNA, the CDR3 is TGTGCCAGCAGCTTAGCTCCGGGTTTCGAGCAGTACTTC. Its protein is CASSLAPGFEQYF. Together with reference TRBV7-9 and TRBJ2-7, the CDR3 gives the full variable domain: DTGVSQNPRHKITKRGQNVTFRCDPISEHNRLYWYRQTLGQGPEFLTYFQNEAQLEKSRLLSDRFSAERPKGSFSTLEIQRTEQGDSAMYLCASSLAPGFEQYFGPGTRLTVT.

This clonotype was picked up many times. This rearrangement joins TRBV28 to TRBJ2-1; perhaps TRBD1 as D (6 bases). The germline V and J ends were trimmed by 5 bases and 3 bases, with 8 bases remaining between them. Germline V gene lookup returns CDR1 MDHEN and CDR2 SYDVKM. CDR3 length: 13 residues. The CDR3 DNA is TGTGCCAGCAGTGGGACACGCTACAATGAGCAGTTCTTC. Its translation: CASSGTRYNEQFF.

The table lists this clonotype with a few counts. The chain couples TRBV18 to TRBJ2-1; TRBD2 might be the D (6 bases). The V end lost 1 base, the J end lost 3 bases, and 16 bases lay between the germline ends. The germline V gene encodes CDR1 KGHSH and CDR2 LQKENI. The CDR3 covers 17 residues. The CDR3 spells CASSPQEGPNYYNEQFF. DNA of the CDR3: TGTGCCAGCTCACCACAGGAGGGCCCCAATTACTACAATGAGCAGTTCTTC.

The chain has TRBV9 and TRBJ2-7; 9 bases map to TRBD2. The CDR3 extends over 14 amino acids. CDR1 is SGDLS and CDR2 is YYNGEE in the germline V gene. The V gene end was trimmed by 2 bases and the J gene end by 6 bases; junction bases not matched to a gene: 6. As DNA, the CDR3 is TGTGCCAGCAGCGTGGGACTAGCTAGGTTCGAGCAGTACTTC. Translation gives CASSVGLARFEQYF.

In its sample, this clonotype was seen a few times. The V gene is TRBV14, the J gene TRBJ2-7; D may be TRBD2 (6 bases). V was pared by 4 bases and J by 6 bases, with 13 bases between. CDR3 length: 13 amino acids. CDR1 and CDR2 from the germline V gene are SGHDN and FVKESK. CDR3 in DNA: TGTGCCAGCAGCCCCAGAGGAGGGTTCGAGCAGTACTTC. This sequence encodes CASSPRGGFEQYF.

A note on this clonotype: A much larger clone lies a single base off, so this may be a read error. The chain carries TRBV28 and TRBJ2-2; TRBD1 or TRBD2 may be the D gene (5 bases each). CDR1 and CDR2 from the germline V gene are MDHEN and SYDVKM. Between the trimmed V and J ends, which lost 4 bases and 8 bases, there was a span of 17 bases. This CDR3 spans 15 amino acids. For the CDR3, the DNA is TGTGCCAGCAGTTCGCGCCGGGACGGCTGGGGGGAGCTGTTTTTT. Protein product: CASSSRRDGWGELFF.

This clonotype was seen at least ten times. The chain joins TRBV7-2 to TRBJ1-2, with no clear D. The CDR3 extends over 15 amino acids. Germline CDR1 is SGHTA and CDR2 is FQGNSA. V was clipped by 4 bases and J by 4 bases, with 16 bases between them. CDR3 DNA: TGTGCCAGCAGCTCCGCCCCTCTACCTAGCTATGGCTACACCTTC. Its protein product is CASSSAPLPSYGYTF.

This clonotype was seen repeatedly, ten times or more. The chain recombines TRBV18 with TRBJ2-3; a weak D match, TRBD1 (5 bases). Germline V lookup: CDR1 KGHSH, CDR2 LQKENI. V was pared by 3 bases and J by 0 bases, with 7 bases between. CDR3 length equals 14 residues. CDR3 sequence: CASSPGPSTDTQYF. The CDR3 region has the DNA TGTGCCAGCTCACCGGGGCCTAGCACAGATACGCAGTATTTT.

Only a few counts were recorded for this clonotype. This chain connects TRBV27 to TRBJ2-4; 12 nucleotides line up with TRBD2. The trim removed 4 bases at V and 1 base at J, leaving 14 bases unmatched. The CDR3 consists of 20 residues. From germline, CDR1 is MNHEY and CDR2 SMNVEV (reference sequence). In DNA, the CDR3 is TGTGCCAGCAGTTCCACTCCCCTAGCGGGAGGGTCCTCGGCCAAAAACATTCAGTACTTC. Protein: CASSSTPLAGGSSAKNIQYF.